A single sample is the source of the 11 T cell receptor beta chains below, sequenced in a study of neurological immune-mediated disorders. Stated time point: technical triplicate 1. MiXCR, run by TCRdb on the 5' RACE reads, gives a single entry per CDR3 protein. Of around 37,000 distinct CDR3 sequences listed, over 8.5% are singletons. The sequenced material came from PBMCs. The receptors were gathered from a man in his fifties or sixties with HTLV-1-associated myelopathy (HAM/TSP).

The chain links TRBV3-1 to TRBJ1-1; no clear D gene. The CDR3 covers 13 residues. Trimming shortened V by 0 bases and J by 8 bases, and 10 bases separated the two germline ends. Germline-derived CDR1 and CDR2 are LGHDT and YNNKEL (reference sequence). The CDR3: CASSQDLMAEAFF. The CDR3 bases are TGTGCCAGCAGCCAAGATCTTATGGCAGAAGCTTTCTTT.

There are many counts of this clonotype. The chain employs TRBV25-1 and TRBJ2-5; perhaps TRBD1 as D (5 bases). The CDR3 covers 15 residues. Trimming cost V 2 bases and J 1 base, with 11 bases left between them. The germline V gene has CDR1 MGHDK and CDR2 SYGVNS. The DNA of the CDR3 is TGTGCCAGCAGTGAAGCTTGGACAACCCAAGAGACCCAGTACTTC. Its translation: CASSEAWTTQETQYF. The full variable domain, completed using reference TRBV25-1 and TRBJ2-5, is EADIYQTPRYLVIGTGKKITLECSQTMGHDKMYWYQQDPGMELHLIHYSYGVNSTEKGDLSSESTVSRIRTEHFPLTLESARPSHTSQYLCASSEAWTTQETQYFGPGTRLLVL.

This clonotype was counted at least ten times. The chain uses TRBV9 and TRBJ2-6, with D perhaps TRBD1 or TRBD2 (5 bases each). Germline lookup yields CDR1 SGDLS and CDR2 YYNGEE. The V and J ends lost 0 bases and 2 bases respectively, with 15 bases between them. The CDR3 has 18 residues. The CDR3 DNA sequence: TGTGCCAGCAGCGTAGTCGGGACGGTTAGTACTGGGGCCAACGTCCTGACTTTC. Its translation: CASSVVGTVSTGANVLTF.

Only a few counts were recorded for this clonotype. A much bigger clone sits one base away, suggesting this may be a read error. For the CDR3, the DNA is TGTACCAGCGATGATGGGGGCCAGCTGTTGGGCAGGGGGCACGAGCAGTACTTC. Translation gives CTSDDGGQLLGRGHEQYF. The chain recombines TRBV27 with TRBJ2-7, with 8 positions matching TRBD1. The CDR3 has 18 residues. Germline V CDR1 and CDR2: MNHEY, SMNVEV (reference sequence).

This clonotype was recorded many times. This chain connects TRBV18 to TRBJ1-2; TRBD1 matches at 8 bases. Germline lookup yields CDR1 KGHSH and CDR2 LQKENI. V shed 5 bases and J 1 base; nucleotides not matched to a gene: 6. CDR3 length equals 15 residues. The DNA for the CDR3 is TGTGCCAGCTCAGCCAGACAGGGGAATAACTATGGCTACACCTTC. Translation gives CASSARQGNNYGYTF.

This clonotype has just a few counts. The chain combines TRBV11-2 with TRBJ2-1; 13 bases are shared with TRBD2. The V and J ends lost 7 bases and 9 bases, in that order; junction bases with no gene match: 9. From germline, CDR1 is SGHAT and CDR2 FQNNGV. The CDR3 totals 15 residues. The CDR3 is CASMVTGLAGSEQFF. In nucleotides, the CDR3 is TGTGCCAGCATGGTGACGGGACTAGCGGGAAGTGAGCAGTTCTTC.

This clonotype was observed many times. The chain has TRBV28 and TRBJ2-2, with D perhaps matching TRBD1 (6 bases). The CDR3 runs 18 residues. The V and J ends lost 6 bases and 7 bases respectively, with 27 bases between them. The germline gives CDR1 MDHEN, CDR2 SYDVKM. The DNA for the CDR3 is TGTGCCAGCAGCCCCACCATTGGGCAGGGGACCCACGGCGGGGAGCTGTTTTTT. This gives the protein CASSPTIGQGTHGGELFF.

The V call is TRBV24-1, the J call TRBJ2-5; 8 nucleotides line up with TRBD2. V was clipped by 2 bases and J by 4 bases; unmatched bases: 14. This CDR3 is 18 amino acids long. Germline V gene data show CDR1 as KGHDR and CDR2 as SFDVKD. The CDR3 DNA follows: TGTGCCACCAGTGATTCTCCCAACGGGGGGGTGGCGGGAGAGACCCAGTACTTC. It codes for CATSDSPNGGVAGETQYF.

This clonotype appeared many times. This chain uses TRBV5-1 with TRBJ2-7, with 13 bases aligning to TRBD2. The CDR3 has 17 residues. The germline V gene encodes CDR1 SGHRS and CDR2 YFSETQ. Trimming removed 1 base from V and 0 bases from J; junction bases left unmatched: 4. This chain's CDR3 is CASSLTGTSGTSYEQYF. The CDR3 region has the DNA TGCGCCAGCAGCTTGACTGGGACTAGCGGGACCTCCTACGAGCAGTACTTC.

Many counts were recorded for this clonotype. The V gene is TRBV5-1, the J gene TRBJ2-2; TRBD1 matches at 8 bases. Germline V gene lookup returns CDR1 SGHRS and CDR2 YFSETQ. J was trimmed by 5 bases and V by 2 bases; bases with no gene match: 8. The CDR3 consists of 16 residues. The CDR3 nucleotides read TGCGCCAGCAGCTTCTACCCTGACAGGGGAACCGGGGAGCTGTTTTTT. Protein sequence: CASSFYPDRGTGELFF.

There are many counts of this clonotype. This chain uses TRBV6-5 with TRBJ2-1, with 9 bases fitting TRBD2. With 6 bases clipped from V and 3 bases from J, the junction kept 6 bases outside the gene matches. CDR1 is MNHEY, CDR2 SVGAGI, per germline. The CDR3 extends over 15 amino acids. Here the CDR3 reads CASRGSGSGYNEQFF. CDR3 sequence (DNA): TGTGCCAGCAGGGGTAGCGGGAGCGGCTACAATGAGCAGTTCTTC.